These T cell receptor beta chains were read from a single sample in a study of cytomegalovirus exposure and HLA in healthy donors. Sequencing used immunoSEQ multiplex PCR; TCRdb keeps in-frame clones, though not all of them. The table has 110,000 to 150,000 clones, approximately 80% seen once. The specimen sequenced was PBMCs. Receptor source: a man between 18 and 35 years old in good health and CMV-seronegative. Each CDR3 is given with its conserved first and last residue. Each record gives: J gene, V gene, CDR3 protein.

TRBJ2-3	TRBV5-4	CASSLASYGGATDTQYF
TRBJ1-5	TRBV7-2	CASSVRGNQPQHF
TRBJ1-1	TRBV5-1	CASSLSFSEAFF
TRBJ2-7	TRBV4-1	CASSQGGSGVPYEQYF
TRBJ2-1	TRBV7-3	CASSRDRSYNEQFF
TRBJ1-1	TRBV11-3	CASSPIGTGSEAFF
TRBJ2-7	TRBV4-2	CASSQGTSYEQYF
TRBJ1-5	TRBV19	CASSITDRGLRNQPQHF
TRBJ2-3	TRBV10-3	CAISLQSTDTQYF
TRBJ2-1	TRBV4-2	CASSQETGGSYNEQFF
TRBJ1-2	TRBV5-4	CASSHPGQGINYGYTF
TRBJ2-7	TRBV5-1	CASSFGQGETYEQYF
TRBJ2-6	TRBV6-5	CASSYGQAGANVLTF
TRBJ1-2	TRBV7-6	CASSLGGGAGADYGYTF
TRBJ2-1	TRBV10-3	CAISEPAGGPTPQQFF
TRBJ2-3	TRBV2	CASRVGTSGTDTQYF
TRBJ1-3	TRBV9	CASSVALGQISGNTIYF
TRBJ1-6	TRBV5-6	CASSLQGNNSPLHF
TRBJ1-4	TRBV19	CASSTDRGEKLFF
TRBJ2-5	TRBV7-3	CASSLRGPQETQYF
TRBJ2-1	TRBV7-2	CASSLVGSLAQSSYNEQFF
TRBJ2-3	TRBV2	CASSTSELGQYF
TRBJ2-5	TRBV7-9	CASSTGLAGGQETQYF
TRBJ2-1	TRBV27	CASSLLPGQGTHNEQFF
TRBJ2-7	TRBV11-3	CASSPRQGFYEQYF
TRBJ2-5	TRBV5-1	CASSLGPGGGETQYF
TRBJ1-5	TRBV5-1	CASSMDRSGQPQHF
TRBJ2-5	TRBV27	CASSLLGGQETQYF
TRBJ1-2	TRBV30	CAWSVPAGYGYTF
.	TRBV6-6	CASSDRGSHSYEQYF
TRBJ1-1	TRBV30	CAWSQGITTEAFF
TRBJ2-3	TRBV27	CASSLWGSGGAGDTQYF
TRBJ1-4	TRBV27	CASSPLTDEKLFF
TRBJ2-7	TRBV5-4	CASSLNRDYEQYF
TRBJ1-5	TRBV19	CASTRYGQENQPQHF
TRBJ2-1	TRBV27	CASSTTSGPEFF
TRBJ1-4	TRBV19	CASSLRTGTTNEKLFF
TRBJ1-2	TRBV6-6	CASSFGTGGYGYTF
TRBJ2-7	TRBV6-6	CASSYVEGSHYEQYF